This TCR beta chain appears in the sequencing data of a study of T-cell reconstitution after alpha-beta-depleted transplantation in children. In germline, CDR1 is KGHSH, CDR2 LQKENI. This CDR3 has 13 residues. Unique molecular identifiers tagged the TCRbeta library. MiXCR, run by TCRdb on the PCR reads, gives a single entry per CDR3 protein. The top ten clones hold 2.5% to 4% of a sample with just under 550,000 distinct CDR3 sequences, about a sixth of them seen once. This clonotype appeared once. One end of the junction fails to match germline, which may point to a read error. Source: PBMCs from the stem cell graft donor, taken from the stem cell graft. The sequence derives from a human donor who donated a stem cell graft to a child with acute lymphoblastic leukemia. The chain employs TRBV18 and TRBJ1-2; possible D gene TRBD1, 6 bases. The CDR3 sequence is CASSPFADRDTDF. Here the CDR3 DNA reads TGTGCCAGCTCACCATTTGCGGATAGGGACACCGACTTC.